The sequence of this TCR beta chain was determined in a study of shared clonotypes between healthy human individuals. On the study more broadly: The study used three CD4 naive, three CD4 memory, two CD8 naive and one CD8 memory plate per donor.

This CDR3 spans 17 amino acids. Germline lookup yields CDR1 MGHRA and CDR2 YSYEKL. The V and J ends lost 0 bases and 6 bases, in that order; junction bases with no gene match: 11. A remark on this clone: The target antigen is unknown.

For each subset, genomic DNA was distributed in equal portions over several immunoSEQ plates. Assay used: immunoSEQ multiplex PCR; TCRdb lists only in-frame clones, some missing. The data show 1.6 million or so clones, with 97% to 99% seen just once and about 0.34% held by the top ten. General study results and limits: The authors sampled blood alone, and tissue repertoires likely differ.

J is TRBJ2-7 and V is TRBV4-1; 10 bases match TRBD2. This clonotype was obtained from a young man in good health. Sequencing was done on a sample of naive CD4+ T cells sorted from blood. Specified subset: CD45RA+ positively selected. The CDR3 protein is CASSQESLLAGAGEQYF. The CDR3 nucleotides read TGCGCCAGCAGCCAAGAGTCTTTGCTAGCGGGAGCCGGCGAGCAGTACTTC.